This T cell receptor (beta chain) was obtained from a study of T cells in Graves' hyperthyroidism and ophthalmopathy. A patient was excluded if there was uncontrolled infection, other autoimmune disease, pregnancy or lactation. The study's findings and limits: A 13 V-J model separated ophthalmopathy from stable hyperthyroidism.

This clonotype was recorded a few times. Its antigen remains unidentified. This CDR3 is 14 amino acids long. CDR1 and CDR2 from the germline V gene are GTSNPN and SVGIG (reference sequence). Trimming removed 5 bases at V and 6 bases at J, with 20 bases between. TCR beta CDR3 region amplification was performed from RNA transcripts. First-round RT-PCR of the TCR CDR3 relied on the HTBI primer set. Each CDR3 protein gets one entry after TCRdb re-called the multiplex PCR reads with MiXCR. The sample has approximately 600,000 distinct CDR3 sequences, approximately 15% seen once; the top ten hold less than 9%.

The chain links TRBV30 to TRBJ2-7; D possibly corresponds to TRBD2 (6 bases). The sample taken for sequencing was blood. The TCR originated in a woman between 18 and 29 years old with Graves' ophthalmopathy. CDR3 loop: CAWGLASLAAEQYF. In nucleotides, the CDR3 is TGTGCCTGGGGTCTAGCGAGTCTAGCCGCCGAGCAGTACTTC. Complete variable domain (other parts from reference TRBV30 and TRBJ2-7): SQTIHQWPATLVQPVGSPLSLECTVEGTSNPNLYWYRQAAGRGLQLLFYSVGIGQISSEVPQNLSASRPQDRQFILSSKKLLLSDSGFYLCAWGLASLAAEQYFGPGTRLTVT.